This is a list of T cell receptor beta chains from one sample in a study of blood T cell repertoires in COVID-19. Method: immunoSEQ multiplex PCR; TCRdb's copy keeps in-frame clones and lacks some. This table has 95,000 to 150,000 clones, approximately 87% appearing once. Sequencing was performed on peripheral blood. Receptors originate from a man aged 45-65 years with acute or convalescent COVID-19. CDR3s include the opening cysteine and the closing phenylalanine or tryptophan. D genes are given only for firm matches. Some rows mark clone size as missing; the rest say once, few, many or name a class of expanded clone.

>TRBV18|.|TRBD1|TRBJ1-3
TGTGCCAGCTCTCGAACAGGGGCAGGGCTTGGAAACACCATATATTTT
CASSRTGAGLGNTIYF
>TRBV5-4|.|TRBD2|TRBJ2-7
TGTGCCAGCAGCTTGGAGGGACTAGCAATCCACGAGCAGTACTTC
CASSLEGLAIHEQYF
>TRBV11-3|.|.|TRBJ2-5
TGTGCCAGCAGTAGGGGCGACGAGACCCAGTACTTC
CASSRGDETQYF
>TRBV4-1|.|TRBD1|TRBJ1-5
TGCGCCAGCAGCCGAAGATTGGGGACAGGGGAGAACAATCAGCCCCAGCATTTT
CASSRRLGTGENNQPQHF
>TRBV5-1|.|TRBD1|TRBJ1-3
TGCGCCAGCAGCCGTGACAGGGGGCCTGGAAACACCATATATTTT
CASSRDRGPGNTIYF
>TRBV24-1|.|TRBD1|TRBJ1-6
TGTGCCACCAGTGACCGACAGGGGGCTTCCTATAATTCACCCCTCCACTTT
CATSDRQGASYNSPLHF
>TRBV7-2|once|.|TRBJ2-7
TGTGCCAGCAGCTTAGTGAGCGGAGGAAACTACGAGCAGTACTTC
CASSLVSGGNYEQYF
>TRBV30|.|.|TRBJ1-6
TGTGCCTGGACGGCAGGGAAGAGCGCCCTTGGTTTTTCACCCCTCCACTTT
CAWTAGKSALGFSPLHF
>TRBV6-5|.|.|TRBJ1-2
TGTGCCAGCAGTTACAATCTGGGCCAGGGTGGTGGCTACACCTTC
CASSYNLGQGGGYTF
>TRBV7-2|.|TRBD1|TRBJ2-7
TGTGCCAGCAGTTACGGACAGGGGGCAGGCGAGCAGTACTTC
CASSYGQGAGEQYF
>TRBV19|.|TRBD1|TRBJ1-1
TGTGCCAGTAGTATGGACAGGGAAGGCACTGAAGCTTTCTTT
CASSMDREGTEAFF
>TRBV5-1|.|TRBD2|TRBJ2-7
TGCGCCAGCAGCCCGTCCGGGGGGGTCGGCGAGCAGTACTTC
CASSPSGGVGEQYF
>TRBV16|.|.|TRBJ2-1
TGTGCCAGCAGCCAATCCCCCGAGGGTTGGTACAATGAGCAGTTCTTC
CASSQSPEGWYNEQFF
>TRBV7-9|.|TRBD1|TRBJ1-2
TGTGCCAGCAGCCTACAGGGGGCGCATGGCTACACCTTC
CASSLQGAHGYTF
>TRBV19|.|TRBD1|TRBJ1-2
TGTGCCAGTAGTATGAGACCGGCCAGGGGGCGTCGTGGCTACACCTTC
CASSMRPARGRRGYTF
>TRBV18|.|TRBD2|TRBJ2-7
TGTGCCAGCTCACCCGGGGGACTACGATTCTACGAGCAGTACTTC
CASSPGGLRFYEQYF
>TRBV29-1|.|TRBD2|TRBJ2-1
TGCAGCGTCCCCAACCCTCTAGCGGGAGGTACAGGTGAGCAGTTCTTC
CSVPNPLAGGTGEQFF
>TRBV15|.|.|TRBJ2-7
TGTGCCACCAGCAGAAACCGCGACAGGCCCAACTTC
CATSRNRDRPNF
>TRBV7-9|.|.|TRBJ1-2
TGTGCCAGCAGTCCTCAGGGGATCACGGAAGGCTACACCTTC
CASSPQGITEGYTF
>TRBV10-2|once|.|TRBJ1-5
TGCGCCAGCAGTGAAGGGGGATTTCAGCCCCAGCATTTT
CASSEGGFQPQHF
>TRBV19|.|TRBD2|TRBJ2-7
TGTGCCAGTAGTAGGAATAGCGGGAGCGGCTCCTACGAGCAGTACTTC
CASSRNSGSGSYEQYF
>TRBV29-1|.|.|TRBJ1-3
TGCAGCGGGGCTCATGGAAACACCATATATTTT
CSGAHGNTIYF
>TRBV7-2|few|TRBD1|TRBJ1-6
TGTGCCAGCAGCTCGGCCGGGACAGTCAATTCACCCCTCCACTTT
CASSSAGTVNSPLHF
>TRBV6-1|.|TRBD1|TRBJ1-6
TGTGCCAGCAGTGGACAGGGGTCAGAAATCAATTCACCCCTCCACTTT
CASSGQGSEINSPLHF
>TRBV3-1/TRBV3-2|.|.|TRBJ2-7
TGTGCCAGCAGCCCGGGAACACTAGTCCACGAGCAGTACTTC
CASSPGTLVHEQYF
>TRBV7-9|.|.|TRBJ1-5
TGTGCCAGCAGCTTAGGTCTGGAGCCACTCACCCAGCCCCAGCATTTT
CASSLGLEPLTQPQHF
>TRBV18|.|.|TRBJ1-4
TGTGCCAGCTCGTCGACAGGCTGGGATGAAAAACTGTTTTTT
CASSSTGWDEKLFF
>TRBV19|.|.|TRBJ2-3
TGTGCCAGTAGTAAAGCTTCCCGACAGACAGATACGCAGTATTTT
CASSKASRQTDTQYF
>TRBV6-5|.|TRBD1|TRBJ1-2
TGTGCCAGCAGTTACTCGAGCAGGGGGAAGCATGGCTACACCTTC
CASSYSSRGKHGYTF
>TRBV5-1|once|.|TRBJ2-2
TGCGCCAGCCGAAGGGACACAAACACCGGGGAGCTGTTTTTT
CASRRDTNTGELFF
>TRBV5-1|.|TRBD2|TRBJ2-5
TGCGCCAGCAGCGGGGGACTAGGTATAGGGCAAGAGACCCAGTACTTC
CASSGGLGIGQETQYF
>TRBV21-1|.|.|TRBJ2-7
TGTGCCAGCCCAAAGGGACTTTCCTACGAGCAGTACTTC
CASPKGLSYEQYF
>TRBV3-1/TRBV3-2|.|.|TRBJ1-1
TGTGCCAGCAGCCAAAGCGGCATGAACACTGAAGCTTTCTTT
CASSQSGMNTEAFF
>TRBV7-9|.|TRBD2|TRBJ2-1
TGTGCCAGCAGCTTACCCCCCCGACTAGCGGGATCGGGCAATGAGCAGTTCTTC
CASSLPPRLAGSGNEQFF
>TRBV5-1|.|.|TRBJ2-5
TGCGCCAGCAGCTTGGAGGGGCGGCAAGAGACCCAGTACTTC
CASSLEGRQETQYF
>TRBV5-6|.|.|TRBJ1-6
TGTGCCAGCAGCTCGGATGACAGGCAAGATTCACCCCTCCACTTT
CASSSDDRQDSPLHF
>TRBV11-2|.|TRBD2|TRBJ2-7
TGTGCCAGCAGCCCCTCCCTAGCGGGAGCTCCCTACGAGCAGTACTTC
CASSPSLAGAPYEQYF
>TRBV3-1/TRBV3-2|.|.|TRBJ1-5
TGTGCCAGCAGCCAAGATCGGGGGCCCCAGCATTTT
CASSQDRGPQHF
>TRBV19|once|.|TRBJ1-6
TGTGCCAGTAGTATTCTGGCGGGTAATTCACCCCTCCACTTT
CASSILAGNSPLHF
>TRBV19|.|TRBD1|TRBJ2-7
TGTGCCAGTAAACGGGACAGGTGGTCCTACGAGCAGTACTTC
CASKRDRWSYEQYF
>TRBV2|.|.|TRBJ1-6
TGTGCCAGCAGTGGTGGCAGGGTAGATCGTTCACCCCTCCACTTT
CASSGGRVDRSPLHF
>TRBV6-1|once|TRBD1|TRBJ1-6
TGTGCCAGCAGTGAACACGGGACAGGGGTGGTCTCCTATAATTCACCCCTCCACTTT
CASSEHGTGVVSYNSPLHF
>TRBV5-1|.|.|TRBJ2-3
TGCGCCAGCAACTCCCCTCCAGATACGCAGTATTTT
CASNSPPDTQYF
>TRBV4-3|.|.|TRBJ2-7
TGCGCCAGCAGCCCGGGAGTCCGCTACGAGCAGTACTTC
CASSPGVRYEQYF
>TRBV7-6|.|.|TRBJ1-5
TGTGCCAGCAGCTCGCGGGGATGGGGGGAGGGCAATCAGCCCCAGCATTTT
CASSSRGWGEGNQPQHF